This T cell receptor (beta chain) was captured by sequencing in a study of blood T cell repertoires in COVID-19. Trimming removed 5 bases from V and 4 bases from J, with 17 bases in between. CDR1 and CDR2 (germline): MNHEY, SVGAGI. The length of the CDR3 is 15 residues. This clone appeared a few times. Repertoires were generated with immunoSEQ multiplex PCR, while TCRdb's copy carries only in-frame clones and drops some. The table includes 90,000 to 150,000 clones, about two thirds detected once. The V and J genes are TRBV6-5 and TRBJ1-2, with D possibly being TRBD1 (5 bases). The sample consisted of peripheral blood. The clonotype comes from a human donor with acute or convalescent COVID-19. The donor label of this sample is uncertain. The DNA for the CDR3 is TGTGCCAGCAGTCCCACGGGGGGTCTGGGCTATGGCTACACCTTC. Residues: CASSPTGGLGYGYTF.